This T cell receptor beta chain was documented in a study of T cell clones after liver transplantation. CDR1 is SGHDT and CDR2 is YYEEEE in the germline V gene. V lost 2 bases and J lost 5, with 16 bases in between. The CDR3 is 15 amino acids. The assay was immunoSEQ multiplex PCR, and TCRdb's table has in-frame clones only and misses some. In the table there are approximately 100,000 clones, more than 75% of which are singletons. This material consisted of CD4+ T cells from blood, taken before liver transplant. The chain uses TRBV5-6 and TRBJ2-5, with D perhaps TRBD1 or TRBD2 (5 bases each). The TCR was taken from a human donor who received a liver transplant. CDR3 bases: TGTGCCAGCAGCTTTAGGTCAGGGAGAGAGGAGACCCAGTACTTC. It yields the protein CASSFRSGREETQYF.